Given below is one T cell receptor (beta chain) in context. Its target is not known. This sample stems from a study of cytomegalovirus exposure and HLA in healthy donors. PCR amplification relied on 60 Vbeta primers (plus 13 Jbeta primers). This table comes from immunoSEQ multiplex PCR, and its TCRdb copy is limited to in-frame clones, with some not included. The sample records about 250,000 clones, more than 75% being singletons. Study results and limitations: Upon later analysis, TCR association rates were observed to vary by HLA locus, being highest for DRB1 and lowest for HLA-C. According to the study, roughly 180 TCR beta chains were cytomegalovirus-associated. Presence/absence analyses took donor sequencing depth as roughly uniform.

The ends lost 2 bases at V and 6 bases at J; junction bases unmatched: 8. The CDR3 extends over 16 amino acids. Looked up from germline, CDR1 is MGHRA and CDR2 is YSYEKL. J is TRBJ2-3 and V is TRBV4-1; 10 bases map to TRBD2. Sample: PBMCs. The receptor's source is a girl aged 2 to 10 in good health and CMV-seronegative. The CDR3 DNA sequence: TGCGCCAGCAGCCAACCCCTAGCGGGGGTACGGGATACGCAGTATTTT. It encodes CASSQPLAGVRDTQYF.